This T cell receptor beta chain was sequenced for a study of tumor-infiltrating lymphocytes in primary liver carcinoma. Turning to the study itself: Tissue type made little difference to sample yields of roughly 3.5 to 8 million productive TCRbeta reads.

Priming with a constant-region primer yielded TCR beta cDNA from roughly 500 ng total RNA. Library construction for TCR beta comprised three nested multiplex PCR rounds performed with slightly modified ARM-PCR. The first two PCR rounds used TRBV1-TRBV30 forward primers with a C-beta reverse primer, around 10 cycles each. MiXCR was run by TCRdb on the multiplex PCR reads, yielding one entry per CDR3 protein. The table includes roughly 200,000 distinct CDR3 sequences, around four fifths detected once. This clonotype was detected ten times or more. This sequence may be a read error, since a much larger clone differs from it by one base. Starting material for RNA and DNA co-extraction consisted of roughly 18-34 mg of unsorted bulk tissue. Sampling of each tumor involved five separate regions. The germline V and J ends were trimmed by 4 bases and 3 bases, with 10 bases remaining between them. CDR1 MNHNS and CDR2 SASEGT come from the germline V gene. The CDR3 is made up of 13 amino acids.

The source of this sequence is a man aged 35-49 years with primary liver carcinoma and hepatitis B virus infection. The V gene is TRBV6-1, the J gene TRBJ2-7; D unresolved. The sequencing input was tumor tissue from primary liver carcinoma. This CDR3 is CASSVTRLYEQYF. The CDR3 DNA sequence: TGTGCCAGCAGTGTTACCAGGCTCTACGAGCAGTACTTC.